This T cell receptor (beta chain) is drawn from a study of PD-1 blockade in classical Hodgkin lymphoma. Study summary: Patients got intravenous nivolumab 3 mg/kg every 2 weeks. Study-wide results and limits: Baseline TCR diversity was reportedly lower in newly diagnosed patients than healthy donors. Exclusion was applied to patients who started nivolumab under 1 year after ASCT. The study found that TCR diversity rose significantly by C4D1 in CD4+ but not CD8+ cells.

The method was immunoSEQ multiplex PCR; TCRdb's version includes in-frame clones alone and lacks a portion of them. In the table there are around 20,000 clones, 80% of which are singletons. This clone was seen once. Its target is not known. Exposure to brentuximab vedotin varied, and each patient had relapsed following autologous stem cell transplantation. CDR1 is SNHLY, CDR2 FYNNEI, per germline. V was trimmed by 2 bases and J by 0 bases, leaving 14 bases between them. CDR3 length: 17 amino acids. The receptor was isolated from a human donor with classical Hodgkin lymphoma. The chain couples TRBV2 to TRBJ1-5, with D hard to call. Sequenced here: peripheral blood mononuclear cells (PBMCs), sampled at baseline. For the CDR3, the DNA is TGTGCCAGCAGTGAAAGTAACAGCCCTGATAGCAATCAGCCCCAGCATTTT. Translating gives CASSESNSPDSNQPQHF.